The rows below give T cell receptor beta chains drawn from one sample of a study of T cell responses to AZD1222 COVID-19 vaccine. Repertoires were generated with immunoSEQ multiplex PCR, while TCRdb's copy carries only in-frame clones and drops some. Of fewer than 70,000 clones listed, about 91% are singletons. Material: peripheral blood, obtained 28 days after the second AZD1222 dose. These receptors all stem from an adult who received the AZD1222 COVID-19 vaccine. Each CDR3 is given with its conserved first and last residue. D genes are given only for firm matches. Some rows mark clone size as missing; the rest say once, few, many or name a class of expanded clone.

v_gene	j_gene	abundance	d_gene	CDR3nt	CDR3aa
TRBV28	TRBJ2-5	-	TRBD1	TGTGCCAGCAGTTCCTCCGGACAGGGTTTCCAAGAGACCCAGTACTTC	CASSSSGQGFQETQYF
TRBV5-1	TRBJ1-2	-	-	TGCGCCAGCAGCCCGGATGAGGGAAGCTATGGCTACACCTTC	CASSPDEGSYGYTF
TRBV9	TRBJ2-7	-	-	TGTGCCAGCAGCGTAGCTAGTAGCTCCTACGAGCAGTACTTC	CASSVASSSYEQYF
TRBV18	TRBJ2-5	-	TRBD1	TGTGCCAGCTCATCAGACAGGGGGCTGGAGACCCAGTACTTC	CASSSDRGLETQYF
TRBV20-1	TRBJ2-3	-	TRBD2	TGCAGTGCTAGTTACATGACCGGGACTAGCGGGGGGGCCGGCACAGATACGCAGTATTTT	CSASYMTGTSGGAGTDTQYF
TRBV5-1	TRBJ2-3	-	-	TGCGCCAGCAGCCCATCTAGCGAAAAGACAGATACGCAGTATTTT	CASSPSSEKTDTQYF
TRBV30	TRBJ1-2	-	-	TGTGCCTGGACTCGGACCCGACTCACCTTC	CAWTRTRLTF
TRBV4-2	TRBJ1-2	few	TRBD1	TGTGCCAGCAGCCGAGGGACAGGCCGTTGGGGCTACACCTTC	CASSRGTGRWGYTF
TRBV4-1	TRBJ2-7	-	-	TGCGCCAGCAGCCCACAGAGCTACGAGCAGTACTTC	CASSPQSYEQYF
TRBV30	TRBJ1-5	-	-	TGTGCCTGGAGTGTAAGCGGGCCCGGGCAGCCCCAGCATTTT	CAWSVSGPGQPQHF
TRBV7-2	TRBJ2-7	-	TRBD1	TGTGCCAGCAGCTTACCCCTCCCAGGGGGCACCTACGAGCAGTACTTC	CASSLPLPGGTYEQYF
TRBV9	TRBJ2-1	-	TRBD2	TGTGCCAGCAGCGTAGTGGCGGGGGGTTTCAATGAGCAGTTCTTC	CASSVVAGGFNEQFF
TRBV29-1	TRBJ2-2	-	TRBD2	TGCAGCGTTTCCGGGACTAGCGGGACGACCGGGGAGCTGTTTTTT	CSVSGTSGTTGELFF
TRBV2	TRBJ2-4	-	-	TGTGCCAGCAGTCCTGACGGAGTGCACATTCAGTACTTC	CASSPDGVHIQYF
TRBV7-9	TRBJ2-3	-	-	TGTGCCAGCAGCTACGACAATAAACCAGATACGCAGTATTTT	CASSYDNKPDTQYF
TRBV14	TRBJ1-1	-	-	TGTGCCAGCAGTCAATCCAGAGGGGGGGTGACTGAAGCTTTCTTT	CASSQSRGGVTEAFF
TRBV6-7	TRBJ2-7	-	TRBD1	TGTGCCGGAAGGACAGGGGCCTACGAGCAGTACTTC	CAGRTGAYEQYF
TRBV7-6	TRBJ2-1	-	TRBD2	TGTGCCAGCAGCTCAGGACTAGCGGGAGTGGCGACTGAGCAGTTCTTC	CASSSGLAGVATEQFF
TRBV13	TRBJ2-7	-	-	TGTGCCAGCAGCTTAGGGGGGGCGGCCTACGAGCAGTACTTC	CASSLGGAAYEQYF
TRBV6-5	TRBJ2-7	few	-	TGTGCCAGCAGTTTTGCTGGGTACGAGCAGTACTTC	CASSFAGYEQYF
TRBV6-2/TRBV6-3	TRBJ2-3	-	TRBD2	TGTGCCAGCAGTTACGCTAGCGGGAGGGTAGGCACAGATACGCAGTATTTT	CASSYASGRVGTDTQYF
TRBV2	TRBJ1-1	-	TRBD1	TGTGCCAGCAGGGGGGGACAGGCTAACACTGAAGCTTTCTTT	CASRGGQANTEAFF